Given below is one TCR beta chain in context. The antigen is unknown. This cohort consisted of healthy bone marrow donors. The data stem from a study of cytomegalovirus exposure and HLA in healthy donors. Study observations and caveats: One variant, a missense change in DCLRE1C, was linked in a later analysis to TCR beta V- and J-gene trimming. Apparent HLA restriction characterized most CMV-associated TCR beta chains in a later analysis.

Use of 60 Vbeta and 13 Jbeta primers characterized the PCR. Method: immunoSEQ multiplex PCR; TCRdb's copy keeps in-frame clones and lacks some. The sample holds roughly 120,000 clones. Trimming left V 5 bases short and J 7 bases short, with 15 bases between. CDR1 and CDR2 from the germline V gene are LNHDA and SQIVND (reference sequence). The CDR3 spans 14 residues. The rearrangement uses TRBV19 and TRBJ1-5; the D gene is possibly TRBD1 (6 bases). The sequenced material came from PBMCs. The TCR comes from a middle-aged man in good health and CMV-seronegative. The CDR3 spells CASSPAGDGQPQHF. The CDR3, as DNA: TGTGCCAGTAGTCCGGCAGGGGATGGCCAGCCCCAGCATTTT.